The 23 T cell receptor beta chains listed next were all sequenced from one sample in a study of blood T cell repertoires in COVID-19 (dated by TCRdb to about 2020). The method was the immunoSEQ multiplex PCR assay. The source is immuneACCESS, and TCRdb retained only in-frame sequences with V and J called. Part of the clones is not carried over; for the studies checked, unresolved V genes explain less than half of this, and the remainder is unexplained. In this sample the table shows about 98,000 clones, approximately 82% of which occur a single time. Roughly 10% of the sample goes to the ten largest clones. The sequencing sample was made of peripheral blood. Receptors were obtained from a man in his sixties with active or convalescent COVID-19.

This clone appeared once. The gene calls are TRBV5-1 and TRBJ1-5, with 10 bases identical to TRBD1. The CDR3 spans 13 residues. Germline CDR1 is SGHRS and CDR2 is YFSETQ. V lost 4 bases and J lost 7; bases outside the gene matches: 2. CDR3 bases: TGCGCCAGCAGCGGGACAGGGGACCAGCCCCAGCATTTT. It yields the protein CASSGTGDQPQHF.

V gene TRBV7-2 combines with J gene TRBJ1-6, with D hard to call. V lost 1 base and J 14 bases, leaving 12 bases between the germline ends. This CDR3 contains 13 residues. Germline CDR1 reads SGHTA; CDR2 reads FQGNSA. The CDR3 loop reads CASSLDPRLTLHF. The CDR3 DNA sequence: TGTGCCAGCAGCTTAGACCCCCGTCTAACCCTCCACTTT.

A few counts support this clone. This chain's CDR3 is CASAQGYGELFF. CDR3 DNA sequence: TGCGCCAGCGCGCAGGGGTACGGGGAGCTGTTTTTT. The chain couples TRBV5-1 to TRBJ2-2, with a possible D match to TRBD1 (6 bases). This CDR3 is built from 12 residues. CDR1 SGHRS and CDR2 YFSETQ come from the germline V gene. Trimming left V 7 bases short and J 7 bases short, with 11 bases between. Full variable domain (rest looked up from reference TRBV5-1 and TRBJ2-2): KAGVTQTPRYLIKTRGQQVTLSCSPISGHRSVSWYQQTPGQGLQFLFEYFSETQRNKGNFPGRFSGRQFSNSRSEMNVSTLELGDSALYLCASAQGYGELFFGEGSRLTVL.

This chain joins TRBV19 and TRBJ2-6; the D gene is possibly TRBD1 (6 bases). Germline V CDR1 and CDR2: LNHDA, SQIVND (reference sequence). V was clipped by 6 bases and J by 2 bases, with 20 bases between them. There are 18 residues in the CDR3. CDR3: CASSRGGQRFTGANVLTF. CDR3 sequence (DNA): TGTGCCAGTAGCCGAGGGGGACAACGCTTTACTGGGGCCAACGTCCTGACTTTC.

The chain combines TRBV18 with TRBJ2-2; D is ambiguous. Trimming pared 3 bases from V and 7 bases from J, leaving 15 bases between. The CDR3 extends over 15 amino acids. The germline gives CDR1 KGHSH, CDR2 LQKENI. Here the CDR3 reads CASSPRVSSGGELFF. In DNA, the CDR3 is TGTGCCAGCTCACCTCGAGTCTCATCCGGCGGGGAGCTGTTTTTT.

V gene TRBV28 combines with J gene TRBJ1-4, with TRBD1 identical over 9 bases. The trim removed 7 bases at V and 5 bases at J, leaving 8 bases unmatched. The CDR3 extends over 15 amino acids. Germline CDR1 and CDR2: MDHEN and SYDVKM. CDR3 sequence reads: CASTSSGTGNEKLFF. For the CDR3, the DNA is TGTGCCAGCACTTCGTCGGGGACAGGGAATGAAAAACTGTTTTTT. The entire variable domain, with the rest obtained from reference TRBV28 and TRBJ1-4, is as follows: DVKVTQSSRYLVKRTGEKVFLECVQDMDHENMFWYRQDPGLGLRLIYFSYDVKMKEKGDIPEGYSVSREKKERFSLILESASTNQTSMYLCASTSSGTGNEKLFFGSGTQLSVL.

The rearrangement joins TRBV7-9 to TRBJ2-1, with 11 bases fitting TRBD2. The germline V gene has CDR1 SEHNR and CDR2 FQNEAQ (reference sequence). The CDR3 has 16 residues. V gave up 3 bases and J gave up 8 bases; unmatched junction bases: 9. CDR3 sequence reads: CASSLILAGGGDEQFF. The CDR3 region has the DNA TGTGCCAGCAGCTTGATTCTAGCGGGAGGAGGCGATGAGCAGTTCTTC.

The chain carries TRBV28 and TRBJ2-1, with 13 bases fitting TRBD2. The CDR3 sequence is 15 residues long. Looked up from germline, CDR1 is MDHEN and CDR2 is SYDVKM. Trimming at V came to 3 bases and at J to 12 bases, leaving 8 bases not matched to a gene. Written as DNA, the CDR3 is TGTGCCAGCAGTTTTGGACTAGCGGGAGTCGGGGTGCAGTTCTTC. Residues: CASSFGLAGVGVQFF.

The rearrangement joins TRBV28 to TRBJ2-7; weak D call: TRBD2 (6 bases). Germline V lookup: CDR1 MDHEN, CDR2 SYDVKM. The CDR3 spans 13 residues. Trimming cost V 6 bases and J 12 bases, with 21 bases left between them. CDR3 sequence (DNA): TGTGCCAGCAGATACACCCTCCGGGAGCCGGGGTACTTC. Amino acid sequence: CASRYTLREPGYF.

V and J are TRBV18 and TRBJ2-5, with 7 bases identical to TRBD1. V shed 3 bases and J 4 bases; nucleotides not matched to a gene: 5. The V gene's germline CDR1 is KGHSH and CDR2 LQKENI. The CDR3 contains 14 residues. CDR3 DNA: TGTGCCAGCTCACCGCAAGGGGGCTCAGAGACCCAGTACTTC. Residues: CASSPQGGSETQYF.

This sequence joins TRBV2 and TRBJ2-7; possible D gene TRBD1, 5 bases. V lost 1 base and J 0 bases, leaving 10 bases between the germline ends. The length of the CDR3 is 15 residues. Germline CDR1 is SNHLY and CDR2 is FYNNEI. CDR3 residues: CASSEDRPSSYEQYV. The CDR3 DNA sequence: TGTGCCAGCAGTGAAGACAGGCCGAGCTCCTACGAGCAGTACGTC.

Concerning this clone itself: This sample also contains other DNA sequences that code for the same CDR3. The V gene is TRBV30, the J gene TRBJ1-1, with 9 bases lining up with TRBD1. Per germline, CDR1 GTSNPN and CDR2 SVGIG (reference sequence). CDR3 length equals 13 residues. V lost 3 bases and J lost 2; bases outside the gene matches: 1. The CDR3 coding sequence is TGTGCCTGGAGGGGACAGGGAAACACTGAAGCTTTCTTT. Its translation is CAWRGQGNTEAFF.

The V call is TRBV19, the J call TRBJ2-3; 7 bases are shared with TRBD2. J gave up 3 bases and V 0 bases, and 6 bases lay outside the gene matches. CDR1 and CDR2 (germline): LNHDA, SQIVND (reference sequence). This CDR3 has 16 residues. CDR3 sequence reads: CASSIETGRSTDTQYF. For the CDR3, the DNA is TGTGCCAGTAGTATAGAAACCGGGAGGTCGACAGATACGCAGTATTTT.

V is TRBV10-1 and J is TRBJ1-6, with a possible D match to TRBD1 (6 bases). Looked up from germline, CDR1 is WNHNN and CDR2 is SYGVQD (reference sequence). The CDR3 extends over 15 amino acids. Trimming took 4 bases from V and 4 from J, leaving 11 bases between them. The CDR3 is CASSGEGGYNSPLHF. CDR3 bases: TGCGCCAGCAGTGGTGAGGGGGGGTATAATTCACCCCTCCACTTT.

The gene calls are TRBV28 and TRBJ1-5, with 9 nucleotides matching TRBD1. CDR1 MDHEN and CDR2 SYDVKM come from the germline V gene. J gave up 6 bases and V 8 bases, and 2 bases lay outside the gene matches. The CDR3 length is 12 residues. CDR3 loop: CASGQGSQPQHF. The CDR3 DNA reads TGTGCCAGCGGACAGGGGAGTCAGCCCCAGCATTTT.

This chain's CDR3 is CASSSLAAQNHEQYF. CDR3 coding DNA: TGTGCCAGCAGCAGTCTAGCGGCCCAAAACCACGAGCAGTACTTC. V is TRBV11-2 and J is TRBJ2-7; 7 bases are a match to TRBD2. The CDR3 runs to 15 residues. In germline, CDR1 is SGHAT, CDR2 FQNNGV. V lost 5 bases, J lost 5 bases, and 12 bases stayed unmatched.

The rearrangement links TRBV6-5 to TRBJ1-5; 8 positions agree with TRBD1. Trimming took 10 bases from V and 7 from J; bases not matched to a gene: 9. The CDR3 is 13 residues long. Germline V gives CDR1 MNHEY, CDR2 SVGAGI. The CDR3 spells CATGTGVYQPQHF. The DNA for the CDR3 is TGTGCCACCGGGACAGGCGTATACCAGCCCCAGCATTTT.

V is TRBV7-8 and J is TRBJ2-5; TRBD2 aligns across 8 bases. The CDR3 is 14 residues long. After removal of 4 bases from V and 5 bases from J, the junction contained 6 bases not matched to a gene. The germline V gene encodes CDR1 SGHVS and CDR2 FQNEAQ. CDR3: CASSYGRGSETQYF. The CDR3 DNA reads as TGTGCCAGCAGCTACGGGAGGGGCTCGGAGACCCAGTACTTC.

Here the CDR3 DNA reads TGTGCCAGCAGTGACGCCGGGACAGAGACGAGGTACACTGAAGCTTTCTTT. Translation gives CASSDAGTETRYTEAFF. The V call is TRBV25-1, the J call TRBJ1-1; TRBD1 agrees at 7 bases. The V and J ends lost 3 bases and 3 bases, in that order; junction bases with no gene match: 13. From germline, CDR1 is MGHDK and CDR2 SYGVNS. This CDR3 contains 17 residues. The variable domain in full, completed from reference TRBV25-1 and TRBJ1-1, reads EADIYQTPRYLVIGTGKKITLECSQTMGHDKMYWYQQDPGMELHLIHYSYGVNSTEKGDLSSESTVSRIRTEHFPLTLESARPSHTSQYLCASSDAGTETRYTEAFFGQGTRLTVV.

The chain employs TRBV29-1 and TRBJ2-3, with 7 bases matching TRBD1. The CDR3 is 14 amino acids. Germline assignment: CDR1 SQVTM and CDR2 ANQGSEA. Losses at the gene ends were 6 bases for V and 1 base for J; bases not matched to a gene: 7. CDR3 nucleotides: TGCAGCGTGACTGGCCAGGGGGGCACAGATACGCAGTATTTT. Protein sequence: CSVTGQGGTDTQYF.

V gene TRBV28 combines with J gene TRBJ1-2; maybe TRBD1 (6 bases). The CDR3 has 14 amino acids. In germline, CDR1 is MDHEN, CDR2 SYDVKM. The V gene lost 5 bases and the J gene lost 5 bases, with 15 bases spanning the gap. The DNA of the CDR3 is TGTGCCAGCAGTCCGAGGGGACACCTTTATGGCTACACCTTC. Translated: CASSPRGHLYGYTF.

This clone came up a few times. The V and J genes are TRBV5-4 and TRBJ2-5; 9 bases match TRBD1. The CDR3 length is 16 residues. J was trimmed by 4 bases and V by 3 bases; bases with no gene match: 10. Germline V gene lookup returns CDR1 SGHNT and CDR2 YYREEE (reference sequence). CDR3 protein: CASSYSTGGVGETQYF. The CDR3 DNA reads TGTGCCAGCAGCTATTCGACAGGGGGGGTTGGAGAGACCCAGTACTTC.

The gene calls are TRBV19 and TRBJ1-1, with a weak D call TRBD1 (6 bases). Germline lookup yields CDR1 LNHDA and CDR2 SQIVND (reference sequence). Trimming removed 3 bases at V and 0 bases at J, with 11 bases between. The CDR3 covers 15 residues. DNA for the CDR3: TGTGCCAGTAGTATTGTGGACAGCTTGAACACTGAAGCTTTCTTT. This sequence encodes CASSIVDSLNTEAFF.